Here is one T cell receptor beta chain with its context. What it binds is unknown. The germline V gene encodes CDR1 LGHNA and CDR2 YNFKEQ. V lost 3 bases, J lost 8 bases, and 8 bases stayed unmatched. The CDR3 covers 16 residues. This sample stems from a study of CD8+ T cells in alopecia areata. General study findings and limits: Expanded CD8+ clones among the top 100, as well as scalp clonality, were significantly decreased by tofacitinib.

RNA, once extracted, was reverse transcribed into cDNA for use as the sequencing template. Sequenced by immunoSEQ multiplex PCR; TCRdb stores in-frame clones only, minus some. The sample records about 100,000 clones, just under 60% being singletons. Treatment indicated: oral pan-JAK inhibitor, 5-10 mg twice daily. The sequence was obtained from a human donor with alopecia areata. The sequenced sample was CD8+ T cells sorted from blood, obtained between weeks 55 and 70, from a patient treated with tofacitinib. The genes are TRBV4-2 and TRBJ2-1; 12 bases agree with TRBD2. CDR3 in amino acids: CASSQPLAGGLHEQFF. DNA for the CDR3: TGTGCCAGCAGCCAGCCACTAGCGGGGGGTCTCCATGAGCAGTTCTTC.